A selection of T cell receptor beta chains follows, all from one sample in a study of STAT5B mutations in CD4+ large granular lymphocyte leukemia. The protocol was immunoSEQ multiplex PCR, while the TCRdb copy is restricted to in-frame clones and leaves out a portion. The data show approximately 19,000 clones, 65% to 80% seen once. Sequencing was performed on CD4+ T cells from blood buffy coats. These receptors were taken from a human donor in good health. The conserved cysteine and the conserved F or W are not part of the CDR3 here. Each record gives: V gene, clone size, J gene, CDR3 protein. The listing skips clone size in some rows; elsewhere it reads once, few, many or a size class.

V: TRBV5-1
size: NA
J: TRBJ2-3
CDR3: ASSLGSGATDTQY

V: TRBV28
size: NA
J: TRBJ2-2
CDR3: ASRHGTEFNGELF

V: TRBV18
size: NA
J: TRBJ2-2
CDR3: ASSPPGPTSNTGELF

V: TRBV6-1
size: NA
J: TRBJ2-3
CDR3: ASSALAGGTDTQY

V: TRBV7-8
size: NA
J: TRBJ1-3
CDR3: ASSLGGGNTIY

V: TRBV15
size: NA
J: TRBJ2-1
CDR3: ATSRAVLALNEQF

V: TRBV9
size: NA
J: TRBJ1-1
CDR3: ASSVGRDTEAF

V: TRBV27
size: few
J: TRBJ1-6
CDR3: ASSLQGNNSPLH

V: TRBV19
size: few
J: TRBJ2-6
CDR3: ASSTYGQGETGANVLT

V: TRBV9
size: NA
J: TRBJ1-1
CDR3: ASSARTGNTEAF

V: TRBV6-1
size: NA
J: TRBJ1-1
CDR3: ASSDPGVKAF

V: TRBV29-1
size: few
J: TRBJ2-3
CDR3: SVGEDTQY